A single sample gave rise to the 2 T cell receptor beta chains below, sequenced in a study of OX40 agonist ivuxolimab in advanced cancers. The table came from immunoSEQ multiplex PCR; TCRdb's copy has only in-frame clones and leaves some out. The sample has approximately 81,000 clones; over 75% are singletons. The sample here was CD4+ or CD8+ T cells sorted from blood, taken in a trial of the OX40 agonist ivuxolimab. The receptors derive from an adult with an advanced solid tumor such as melanoma, head and neck, liver or kidney cancer.

The chain recombines TRBV27 with TRBJ2-7, with a weak D call TRBD1 (6 bases). Germline loops: CDR1 MNHEY, CDR2 SMNVEV (reference sequence). The ends were cut back, 0 bases at V and 3 bases at J, with 18 bases in the middle. The length of the CDR3 is 17 residues. The CDR3 DNA is TGTGCCAGCAGTTTATCCTACCAACAGGGTCGGGTCTACGAGCAGTACTTC. Protein product: CASSLSYQQGRVYEQYF.

This sequence joins TRBV18 and TRBJ1-2; 7 nucleotides line up with TRBD1. The CDR3 is 17 residues long. Per the germline V gene, CDR1 is KGHSH and CDR2 is LQKENI. With V trimmed by 1 base and J by 0 bases, 8 bases remained unmatched. The CDR3 nucleotides read TGTGCCAGCTCACCACTGGAGGGGGCGAGCTCTAACTATGGCTACACCTTC. Encoded protein: CASSPLEGASSNYGYTF.